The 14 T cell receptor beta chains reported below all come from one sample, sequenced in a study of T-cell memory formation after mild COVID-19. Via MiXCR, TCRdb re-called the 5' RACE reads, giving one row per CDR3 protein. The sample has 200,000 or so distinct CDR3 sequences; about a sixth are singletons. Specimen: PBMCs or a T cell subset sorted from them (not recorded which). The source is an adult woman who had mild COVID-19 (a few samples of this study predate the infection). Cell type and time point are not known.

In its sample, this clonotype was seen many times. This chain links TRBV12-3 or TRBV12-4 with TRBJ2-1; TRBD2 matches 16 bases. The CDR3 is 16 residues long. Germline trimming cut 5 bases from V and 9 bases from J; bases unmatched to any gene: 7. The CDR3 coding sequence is TGTGCCAGCAGTAAGGGACTAGCGGGGGGGTCCGGTGAGCAGTTCTTC. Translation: CASSKGLAGGSGEQFF.

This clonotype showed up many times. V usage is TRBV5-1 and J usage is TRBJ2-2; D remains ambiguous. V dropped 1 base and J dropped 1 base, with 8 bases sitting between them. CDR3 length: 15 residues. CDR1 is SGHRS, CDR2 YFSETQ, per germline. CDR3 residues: CASSLTSGNTGELFF. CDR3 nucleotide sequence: TGCGCCAGCAGCTTGACTTCGGGGAACACCGGGGAGCTGTTTTTT. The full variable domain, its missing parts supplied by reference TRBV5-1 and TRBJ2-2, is KAGVTQTPRYLIKTRGQQVTLSCSPISGHRSVSWYQQTPGQGLQFLFEYFSETQRNKGNFPGRFSGRQFSNSRSEMNVSTLELGDSALYLCASSLTSGNTGELFFGEGSRLTVL.

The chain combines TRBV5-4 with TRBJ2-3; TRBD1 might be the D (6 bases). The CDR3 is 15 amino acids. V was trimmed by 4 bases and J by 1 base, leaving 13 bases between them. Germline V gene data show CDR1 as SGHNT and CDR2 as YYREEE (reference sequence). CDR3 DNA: TGTGCCAGCAGCCTGAGGGGGTCCGGCACAGATACGCAGTATTTT. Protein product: CASSLRGSGTDTQYF.

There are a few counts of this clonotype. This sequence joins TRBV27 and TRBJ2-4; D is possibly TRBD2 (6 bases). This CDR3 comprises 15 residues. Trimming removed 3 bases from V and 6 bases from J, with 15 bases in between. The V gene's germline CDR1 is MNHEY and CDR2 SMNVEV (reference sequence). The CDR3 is CASSLRGRRGNIQYF. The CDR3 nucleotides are TGTGCCAGCAGTTTGAGGGGACGGAGGGGAAACATTCAGTACTTC.

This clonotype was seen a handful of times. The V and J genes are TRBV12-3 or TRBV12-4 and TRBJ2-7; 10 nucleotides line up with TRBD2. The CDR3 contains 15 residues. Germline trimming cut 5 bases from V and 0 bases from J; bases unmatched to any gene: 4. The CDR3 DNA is TGTGCCAGCAGTGAGAGCGGGGGGGTCTCCTACGAGCAGTACTTC. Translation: CASSESGGVSYEQYF.

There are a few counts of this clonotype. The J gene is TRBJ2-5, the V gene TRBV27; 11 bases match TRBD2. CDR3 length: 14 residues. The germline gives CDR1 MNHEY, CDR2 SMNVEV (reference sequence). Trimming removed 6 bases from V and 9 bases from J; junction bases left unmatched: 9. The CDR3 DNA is TGTGCCAGCAGATCCCTTAGCGGGAGGGGGGCCCAGTACTTC. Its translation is CASRSLSGRGAQYF.

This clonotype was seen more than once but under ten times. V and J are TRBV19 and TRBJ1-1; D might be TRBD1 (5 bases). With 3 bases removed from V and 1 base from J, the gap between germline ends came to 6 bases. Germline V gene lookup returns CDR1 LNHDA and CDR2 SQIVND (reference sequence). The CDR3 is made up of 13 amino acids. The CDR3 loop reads CASSIGGNTEAFF. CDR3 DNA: TGTGCCAGTAGTATTGGGGGGAACACTGAAGCTTTCTTT.

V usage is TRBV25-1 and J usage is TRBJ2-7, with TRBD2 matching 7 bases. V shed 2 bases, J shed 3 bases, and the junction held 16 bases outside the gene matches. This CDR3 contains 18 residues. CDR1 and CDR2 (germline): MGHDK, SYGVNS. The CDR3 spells CASSEESGILQRGYEQYF. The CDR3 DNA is TGTGCCAGCAGTGAAGAATCCGGTATACTCCAGCGGGGCTACGAGCAGTACTTC.

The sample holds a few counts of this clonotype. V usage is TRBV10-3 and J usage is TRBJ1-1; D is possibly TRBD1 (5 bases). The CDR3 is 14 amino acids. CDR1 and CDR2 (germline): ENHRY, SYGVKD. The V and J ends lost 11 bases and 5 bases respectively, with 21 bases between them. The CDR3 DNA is TGTGCCTCGCAGACAGACCCGGATCGGACTGAAGCTTTCTTT. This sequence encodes CASQTDPDRTEAFF.

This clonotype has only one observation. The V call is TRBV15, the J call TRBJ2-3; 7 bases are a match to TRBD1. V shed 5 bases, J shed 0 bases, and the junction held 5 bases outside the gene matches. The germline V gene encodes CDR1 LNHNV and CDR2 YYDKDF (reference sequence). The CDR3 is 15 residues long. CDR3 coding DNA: TGTGCCACCAGCCTTGGGACAGCAAGCACAGATACGCAGTATTTT. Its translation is CATSLGTASTDTQYF.

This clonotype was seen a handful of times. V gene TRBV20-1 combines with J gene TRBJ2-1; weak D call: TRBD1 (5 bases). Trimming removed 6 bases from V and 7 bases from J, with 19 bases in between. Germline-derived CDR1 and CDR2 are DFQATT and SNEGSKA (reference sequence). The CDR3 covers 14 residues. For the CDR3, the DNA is TGCAGTGCCCCCGTTCCGTTGGGGCGAAATGAGCAGTTCTTC. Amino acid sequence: CSAPVPLGRNEQFF.

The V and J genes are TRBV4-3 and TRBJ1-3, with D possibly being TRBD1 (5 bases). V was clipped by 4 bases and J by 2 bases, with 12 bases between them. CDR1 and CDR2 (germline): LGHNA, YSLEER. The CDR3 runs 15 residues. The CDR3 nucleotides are TGCGCCAGCAGCCCAAGGGAGGGGCCTGGAAACACCATATATTTT. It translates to CASSPREGPGNTIYF.

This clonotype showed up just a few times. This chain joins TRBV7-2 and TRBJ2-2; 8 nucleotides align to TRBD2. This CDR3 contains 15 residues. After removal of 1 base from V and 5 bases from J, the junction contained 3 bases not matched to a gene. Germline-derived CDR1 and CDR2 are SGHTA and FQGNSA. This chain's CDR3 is CASSLVIAGTGELFF. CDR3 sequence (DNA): TGTGCCAGCAGCTTAGTGATAGCGGGGACCGGGGAGCTGTTTTTT. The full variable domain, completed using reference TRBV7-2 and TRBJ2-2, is GAGVSQSPSNKVTEKGKDVELRCDPISGHTALYWYRQSLGQGLEFLIYFQGNSAPDKSGLPSDRFSAERTGGSVSTLTIQRTQQEDSAVYLCASSLVIAGTGELFFGEGSRLTVL.

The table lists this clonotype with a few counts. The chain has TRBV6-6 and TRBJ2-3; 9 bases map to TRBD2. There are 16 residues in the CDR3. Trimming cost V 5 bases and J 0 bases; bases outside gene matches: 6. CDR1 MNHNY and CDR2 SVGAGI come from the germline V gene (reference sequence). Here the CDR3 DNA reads TGTGCCAGCAGTGACAGCGGGGGGACTAGCACAGATACGCAGTATTTT. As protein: CASSDSGGTSTDTQYF.